These 21 T cell receptor beta chains originate from one sample sequenced in a study of CD8 T cells in Susac syndrome. Random-hexamer reverse transcription was applied to about 0.5 to 1 ug RNA. TCRdb reprocessed the immunoSEQ multiplex PCR reads via MiXCR and lists one record per CDR3 protein. The sample records some 120,000 distinct CDR3 sequences, around 94% being singletons. The sequenced sample was CD4+ T cells from PBMCs. The receptor set was obtained from a human donor in good health.

This chain joins TRBV29-1 and TRBJ1-4, with D unresolved. Germline V gene lookup returns CDR1 SQVTM and CDR2 ANQGSEA. V lost 1 base and J 5 bases, leaving 5 bases between the germline ends. The CDR3 is 12 residues long. Here the CDR3 DNA reads TGCAGCGTTGAAGTTAGCAATGAAAAACTGTTTTTT. Its translation is CSVEVSNEKLFF.

The chain carries TRBV29-1 and TRBJ1-2, with D tentatively TRBD1 (5 bases). Germline values: CDR1 SQVTM, CDR2 ANQGSEA. This CDR3 comprises 11 residues. V lost 7 bases, J lost 4 bases, and 10 bases lay in between. The CDR3 bases are TGCAGCGATGGACAAGTCTATGGCTACACCTTC. Protein: CSDGQVYGYTF.

This chain uses TRBV18 with TRBJ2-1; no firm D call. The CDR3 runs 14 residues. The germline V and J ends were trimmed by 2 bases and 2 bases, with 7 bases remaining between them. CDR1 is KGHSH and CDR2 is LQKENI in the germline V gene. The CDR3 DNA sequence: TGTGCCAGCTCACCAGACGCGGCCTACAATGAGCAGTTCTTC. Translation gives CASSPDAAYNEQFF.

In its sample, this clonotype was seen once. The chain has TRBV5-1 and TRBJ2-5; D is unclear. CDR1 is SGHRS, CDR2 YFSETQ, per germline. V was shortened by 2 bases and J by 2 bases, with 7 bases between the two germline ends. The CDR3 consists of 13 residues. DNA for the CDR3: TGCGCCAGCAGCTTTGGGGTTCAAGAGACCCAGTACTTC. Translating gives CASSFGVQETQYF.

The rearrangement links TRBV7-2 to TRBJ1-1; tentative D call: TRBD1 (6 bases). Germline V gives CDR1 SGHTA, CDR2 FQGNSA. This CDR3 is built from 15 residues. V gave up 3 bases and J gave up 0 bases, with 11 bases separating them. CDR3 in DNA: TGTGCCAGCAGCTTTCTTCGACAGGTGAACACTGAAGCTTTCTTT. Translating gives CASSFLRQVNTEAFF.

The chain has TRBV29-1 and TRBJ2-6; D gene uncertain. Deletions cut 7 bases from V and 0 bases from J, with 13 bases between. This CDR3 has 15 amino acids. CDR1 and CDR2 from the germline V gene are SQVTM and ANQGSEA. This chain's CDR3 is CSAFSGASGANVLTF. The CDR3, as DNA: TGCAGCGCGTTCTCAGGAGCCTCTGGGGCCAACGTCCTGACTTTC. The whole variable domain, filled in from reference TRBV29-1 and TRBJ2-6, reads SAVISQKPSRDICQRGTSLTIQCQVDSQVTMMFWYRQQPGQSLTLIATANQGSEATYESGFVIDKFPISRPNLTFSTLTVSNMSPEDSSIYLCSAFSGASGANVLTFGAGSRLTVL.

The genes are TRBV5-1 and TRBJ1-1; possibly TRBD1 for D (6 bases). Germline CDR1 SGHRS, CDR2 YFSETQ. V was clipped by 5 bases and J by 1 base, with 12 bases between them. The CDR3 totals 14 residues. The chain's CDR3 is CASSGGAGNTEAFF. The CDR3 DNA reads as TGCGCCAGCAGTGGGGGGGCGGGGAACACTGAAGCTTTCTTT.

V and J are TRBV9 and TRBJ2-6, with 10 bases lining up with TRBD2. The germline V gene encodes CDR1 SGDLS and CDR2 YYNGEE. V lost 4 bases to trimming and J lost 0 bases; unmatched junction nucleotides: 10. This CDR3 region has 19 residues. This CDR3 is CASSPSPSGRASGANVLTF. The CDR3 nucleotides are TGTGCCAGCAGCCCCAGCCCCAGCGGGAGGGCCTCTGGGGCCAACGTCCTGACTTTC. Based on the CDR3 plus reference TRBV9 and TRBJ2-6, the full variable domain is DSGVTQTPKHLITATGQRVTLRCSPRSGDLSVYWYQQSLDQGLQFLIQYYNGEERAKGNILERFSAQQFPDLHSELNLSSLELGDSALYFCASSPSPSGRASGANVLTFGAGSRLTVL.

This clonotype has only one observation. The chain is built from TRBV5-4 and TRBJ2-1; D gene unclear. Germline values: CDR1 SGHNT, CDR2 YYREEE (reference sequence). The CDR3 has 14 amino acids. The V and J ends lost 2 bases and 0 bases respectively, with 6 bases between them. CDR3 coding DNA: TGTGCCAGCAGCTTCCTAACCTCCTACAATGAGCAGTTCTTC. Amino acids: CASSFLTSYNEQFF.

The CDR3 DNA follows: TGTGCCAGCGCTAGCGGGGCTGGGTATCGGGAGACCCAGTACTTC. Its translation is CASASGAGYRETQYF. The rearrangement joins TRBV5-4 to TRBJ2-5; 9 bases match TRBD2. This CDR3 is 15 amino acids long. V was pared by 7 bases and J by 5 bases, with 12 bases of the junction left unmatched. Germline CDR1 and CDR2: SGHNT and YYREEE (reference sequence).

This chain connects TRBV25-1 to TRBJ2-7; possibly TRBD1 for D (7 bases). The germline CDR1 and CDR2 sequences are MGHDK and SYGVNS. This CDR3 comprises 15 residues. Trimming removed 1 base at V and 5 bases at J, with 15 bases between. CDR3 in amino acids: CASSEFNRRGDEQYF. The DNA of the CDR3 is TGTGCCAGCAGTGAATTTAATCGCAGGGGGGACGAGCAGTACTTC.

The rearrangement joins TRBV6-2 or TRBV6-3 to TRBJ1-2; the match to TRBD1 covers 10 bases. Trimming cost V 5 bases and J 5 bases; bases outside gene matches: 11. The CDR3 is 16 residues long. CDR1 MNHEY and CDR2 SVGEGT come from the germline V gene. The CDR3, as DNA: TGTGCCAGCAGTCTCAATCCGGGACAGGGGAAATATGGCTACACCTTC. Its translation is CASSLNPGQGKYGYTF.

The chain has TRBV19 and TRBJ1-2; D is undetermined. Germline lookup yields CDR1 LNHDA and CDR2 SQIVND (reference sequence). The ends were cut back, 8 bases at V and 5 bases at J, with 9 bases in the middle. CDR3 length equals 11 residues. The CDR3 is CASDGWYGYTF. CDR3 bases: TGTGCCAGTGATGGGTGGTATGGCTACACCTTC.

V gene TRBV11-2 combines with J gene TRBJ1-2; 7 positions agree with TRBD1. Looked up from germline, CDR1 is SGHAT and CDR2 is FQNNGV. Trimming removed 6 bases from V and 3 bases from J; junction bases left unmatched: 7. CDR3 length equals 14 residues. The CDR3 bases are TGTGCCAGCAGTTCCTACAGGGGACACTATGGCTACACCTTC. It specifies CASSSYRGHYGYTF. Complete variable domain (other parts from reference TRBV11-2 and TRBJ1-2): EAGVAQSPRYKIIEKRQSVAFWCNPISGHATLYWYQQILGQGPKLLIQFQNNGVVDDSQLPKDRFSAERLKGVDSTLKIQPAKLEDSAVYLCASSSYRGHYGYTFGSGTRLTVV.

The chain links TRBV5-4 to TRBJ2-5; a weak D match, TRBD2 (5 bases). The CDR3 has 13 amino acids. Trimming left V 2 bases short and J 1 base short, with 6 bases between. Per germline, CDR1 SGHNT and CDR2 YYREEE (reference sequence). The DNA for the CDR3 is TGTGCCAGCAGCTTCGGAGGCCAAGAGACCCAGTACTTC. Protein product: CASSFGGQETQYF.

The chain carries TRBV14 and TRBJ2-1; a possible D gene is TRBD2 (6 bases). The CDR3 covers 15 residues. Germline lookup yields CDR1 SGHDN and CDR2 FVKESK. Trimming removed 2 bases from V and 7 bases from J, with 15 bases in between. CDR3 region: CASSQLEGVWNEQFF. CDR3 DNA sequence: TGTGCCAGCAGCCAATTGGAGGGAGTCTGGAATGAGCAGTTCTTC.

The CDR3 DNA is TGTGCCTGGAGTGTTAGGGGGGACCTACGCCTGGAAGCTTTCTTT. It translates to CAWSVRGDLRLEAFF. The V and J genes are TRBV30 and TRBJ1-1, with D tentatively TRBD1 (6 bases). The V end was cut by 0 bases, the J end by 8 bases, with 19 bases between. Germline V gene sequence: CDR1 GTSNPN, CDR2 SVGIG (reference sequence). The CDR3 has 15 amino acids.

A single count supports this clonotype. This chain joins TRBV30 and TRBJ2-4; possibly TRBD1 or TRBD2 for D (7 bases each). This CDR3 contains 17 residues. Per the germline V gene, CDR1 is GTSNPN and CDR2 is SVGIG (reference sequence). Trimming shortened V by 2 bases and J by 1 base, and 18 bases separated the two germline ends. The CDR3 here is CAWSPGGGRAAKNIQYF. The CDR3 region has the DNA TGTGCCTGGAGTCCAGGGGGAGGGAGGGCCGCCAAAAACATTCAGTACTTC.

V usage is TRBV3-1 and J usage is TRBJ2-2; D unclear. Germline V gene lookup returns CDR1 LGHDT and CDR2 YNNKEL (reference sequence). This CDR3 is 12 amino acids long. V shed 7 bases and J shed 2 bases, with 5 bases lying between them. CDR3 amino acids: CASKQNTGELFF. In DNA form, the CDR3 reads TGTGCCAGCAAGCAAAACACCGGGGAGCTGTTTTTT.

The rearrangement joins TRBV5-1 to TRBJ1-1; D perhaps matches TRBD1 (5 bases). The V end lost 4 bases, the J end lost 0 bases, and 13 bases lay between the germline ends. The CDR3 is 15 amino acids. Germline assignment: CDR1 SGHRS and CDR2 YFSETQ. CDR3 DNA: TGCGCCAGCAGCATGGGACGACAGATGAACACTGAAGCTTTCTTT. As protein: CASSMGRQMNTEAFF. The full variable domain, with the rest looked up from reference TRBV5-1 and TRBJ1-1, is KAGVTQTPRYLIKTRGQQVTLSCSPISGHRSVSWYQQTPGQGLQFLFEYFSETQRNKGNFPGRFSGRQFSNSRSEMNVSTLELGDSALYLCASSMGRQMNTEAFFGQGTRLTVV.

The chain links TRBV29-1 to TRBJ1-3; TRBD1 agrees at 8 bases. Trimming removed 4 bases from V and 4 bases from J; junction bases left unmatched: 3. Germline V gene lookup returns CDR1 SQVTM and CDR2 ANQGSEA. This CDR3 region has 13 residues. CDR3 region: CSVAWTGGNTIYF. The CDR3 DNA reads as TGCAGCGTTGCGTGGACAGGGGGAAACACCATATATTTT.